The 6 T cell receptor beta chains in this list originate from one sample, sequenced in a study of identical twins. TCRdb fed the 5' RACE reads into MiXCR, producing one record per CDR3 protein. Among 410,000 or so distinct CDR3 sequences, around 20% were seen once, and the ten largest hold 10% to 15%. The sequencing input was naive T cells sorted from blood. These receptors all stem from a man aged 45-60 years in good health.

The table lists this clonotype with many counts. The chain employs TRBV29-1 and TRBJ1-1; D ambiguous. The CDR3 consists of 14 residues. V was clipped by 1 base and J by 4 bases, with 13 bases between them. Germline loops: CDR1 SQVTM, CDR2 ANQGSEA. The CDR3, as DNA: TGCAGCGTTGAAGGCCTCGGACTGTTCACTGAAGCTTTCTTT. Its protein product is CSVEGLGLFTEAFF.

This chain uses TRBV3-1 with TRBJ2-1; D tentatively fits TRBD1 or TRBD2 (5 bases each). V was pared by 4 bases and J by 0 bases, with 10 bases between. The V gene's germline CDR1 is LGHDT and CDR2 YNNKEL (reference sequence). The CDR3 is made up of 15 amino acids. DNA of the CDR3: TGTGCCAGCAGCCCGGGACCGCCCTCCTACAATGAGCAGTTCTTC. This gives the protein CASSPGPPSYNEQFF.

This clonotype was detected a few times. This chain uses TRBV29-1 with TRBJ2-5; TRBD2 might be the D (5 bases). The CDR3 runs 14 residues. In germline, CDR1 is SQVTM, CDR2 ANQGSEA. Trimming took off 7 bases at V and 4 bases at J, with 19 bases between the two ends. CDR3 sequence: CSARDMRVRETQYF. The CDR3, as DNA: TGCAGCGCCCGGGATATGAGGGTGCGAGAGACCCAGTACTTC.

This clonotype has only a few counts. This chain joins TRBV7-9 and TRBJ2-7; TRBD2 agrees at 9 bases. Germline-derived CDR1 and CDR2 are SEHNR and FQNEAQ (reference sequence). The CDR3 extends over 16 amino acids. With V trimmed by 5 bases and J by 5 bases, 13 bases remained unmatched. The CDR3 region is CASSITSGRHLHEQYF. The DNA for the CDR3 is TGTGCCAGCAGCATTACTAGCGGGCGTCACCTCCACGAGCAGTACTTC.

This clonotype was detected a few times. The J gene is TRBJ2-2, the V gene TRBV29-1; D is unresolved. Germline V CDR1 and CDR2: SQVTM, ANQGSEA. The CDR3 extends over 13 amino acids. The V gene lost 6 bases and the J gene lost 0 bases, with 8 bases spanning the gap. The CDR3 here is CSVGPANTGELFF. The DNA of the CDR3 is TGCAGCGTGGGTCCCGCGAACACCGGGGAGCTGTTTTTT.

This clonotype was counted only a few times. This chain uses TRBV5-4 with TRBJ1-5; no clear D gene. The V gene lost 0 bases and the J gene lost 5 bases, with 15 bases spanning the gap. Germline assignment: CDR1 SGHNT and CDR2 YYREEE (reference sequence). This CDR3 comprises 16 residues. Here the CDR3 DNA reads TGTGCCAGCAGCTTGGGTCCAGTTTCGGAAGATCAGCCCCAGCATTTT. This encodes CASSLGPVSEDQPQHF.